This T cell receptor beta chain was identified in a study of a mutant IDH1 vaccine in newly diagnosed glioma. Worth noting for this clone: Its antigen is currently unknown.

This CDR3 has 12 residues. In germline, CDR1 is SGHDN, CDR2 FVKESK. Trimming removed 4 bases from V and 9 bases from J, with 10 bases in between. The assay was immunoSEQ multiplex PCR, and TCRdb's table has in-frame clones only and misses some. The sample lists 10,000 to 15,000 clones; 70% to 80% were seen once. Time point meaning: week 47, end of study. Each dose of the vaccine consisted of 300 ug of mutant IDH1 20-mer peptide, with topical imiquimod. The source material was PBMCs, sampled from a glioma patient whose treatment included an IDH1 peptide vaccine. The origin of this receptor is a middle-aged woman with glioma. The rearrangement joins TRBV14 to TRBJ2-1; tentatively, D is TRBD1 or TRBD2 (6 bases each). In DNA form, the CDR3 reads TGTGCCAGCAGCCCCGGAGGGGGTGAGCAGTTCTTC. Translation: CASSPGGGEQFF.